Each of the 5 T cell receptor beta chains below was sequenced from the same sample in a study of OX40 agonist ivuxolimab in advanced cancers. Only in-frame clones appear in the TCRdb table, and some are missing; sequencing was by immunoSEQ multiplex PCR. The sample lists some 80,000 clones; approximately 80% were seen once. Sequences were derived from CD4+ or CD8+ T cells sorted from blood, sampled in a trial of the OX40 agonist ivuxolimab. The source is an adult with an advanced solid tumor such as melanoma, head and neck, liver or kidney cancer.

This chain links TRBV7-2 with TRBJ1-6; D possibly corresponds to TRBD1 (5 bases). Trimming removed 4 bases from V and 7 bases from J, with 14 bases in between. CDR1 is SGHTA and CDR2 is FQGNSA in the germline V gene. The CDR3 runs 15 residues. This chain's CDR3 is CASSSRTTENSPLHF. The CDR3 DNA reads TGTGCCAGCAGCTCTCGGACAACGGAGAATTCACCCCTCCACTTT. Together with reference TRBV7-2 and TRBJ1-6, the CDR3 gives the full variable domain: GAGVSQSPSNKVTEKGKDVELRCDPISGHTALYWYRQSLGQGLEFLIYFQGNSAPDKSGLPSDRFSAERTGGSVSTLTIQRTQQEDSAVYLCASSSRTTENSPLHFGNGTRLTVT.

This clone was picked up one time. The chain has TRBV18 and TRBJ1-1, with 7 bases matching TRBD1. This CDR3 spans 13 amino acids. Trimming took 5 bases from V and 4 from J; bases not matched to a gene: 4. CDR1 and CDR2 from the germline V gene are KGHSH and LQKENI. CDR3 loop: CASSAGQLTEAFF. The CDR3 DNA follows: TGTGCCAGCTCAGCGGGACAGCTCACTGAAGCTTTCTTT.

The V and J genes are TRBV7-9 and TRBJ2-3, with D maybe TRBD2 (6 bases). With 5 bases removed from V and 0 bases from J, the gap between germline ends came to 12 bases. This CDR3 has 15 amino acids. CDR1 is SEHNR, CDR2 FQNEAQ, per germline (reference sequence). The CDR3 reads CASSPRLGSTDTQYF. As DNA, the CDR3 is TGTGCCAGCAGCCCCCGACTAGGGAGCACAGATACGCAGTATTTT.

Written as DNA, the CDR3 is TGTGCCAGTAGTGGCGGAAGGGATAATTCACCCCTCCACTTT. Translating it yields CASSGGRDNSPLHF. This chain connects TRBV19 to TRBJ1-6; no reliable D call. CDR3 length equals 14 residues. Germline-derived CDR1 and CDR2 are LNHDA and SQIVND (reference sequence). Trimming took 5 bases from V and 5 from J, leaving 10 bases between them.

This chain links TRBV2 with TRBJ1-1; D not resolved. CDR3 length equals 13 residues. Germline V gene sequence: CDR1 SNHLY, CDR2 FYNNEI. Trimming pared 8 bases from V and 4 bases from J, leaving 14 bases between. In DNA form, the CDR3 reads TGTGCCAGCCGCGGGTGGGCGTCCACTGAAGCTTTCTTT. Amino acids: CASRGWASTEAFF.